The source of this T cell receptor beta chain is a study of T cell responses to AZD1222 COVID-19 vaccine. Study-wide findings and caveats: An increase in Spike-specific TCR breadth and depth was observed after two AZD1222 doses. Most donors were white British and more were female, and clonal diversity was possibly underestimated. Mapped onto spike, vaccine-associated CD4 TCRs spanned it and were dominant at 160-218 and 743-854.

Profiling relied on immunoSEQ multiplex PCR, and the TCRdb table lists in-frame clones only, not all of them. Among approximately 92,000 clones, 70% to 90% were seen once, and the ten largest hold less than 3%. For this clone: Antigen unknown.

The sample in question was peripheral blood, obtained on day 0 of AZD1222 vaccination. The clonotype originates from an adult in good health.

The CDR3 DNA follows: TGTGCCAGCAGCCCAATTGACAGGGGGTATCAGCCCCAGCATTTT. It codes for CASSPIDRGYQPQHF. This chain links TRBV16 with TRBJ1-5, with 9 bases aligning to TRBD1. CDR3 length equals 15 residues. With V trimmed by 4 bases and J by 5 bases, 6 bases remained unmatched. Looked up from germline, CDR1 is KGHSY and CDR2 is FQNENV.